The rows below give T cell receptor beta chains drawn from one sample of a study of Ad26.COV2.S vaccination and SARS-CoV-2 variants. The protocol was immunoSEQ multiplex PCR, while the TCRdb copy is restricted to in-frame clones and leaves out a portion. Of around 370,000 clones in the sample, about 88% are singletons; the top ten hold roughly 3.5%. The starting material was peripheral blood, obtained in a trial of Ad26.COV2.S vaccine versus placebo. These TCRs come from a person between 18 and 65 years old who received the Ad26.COV2.S COVID-19 vaccine or a placebo. The CDR3 runs from the conserved cysteine through the conserved F or W. The order of the fields is V gene, J gene, D gene, clone size, CDR3 protein, CDR3 DNA. The D gene is left open where the match is weak. For some rows the clone size is stated as once, few or many, or as a class when expanded; others skip it.

V: TRBV15
J: TRBJ2-5
D: .
size: .
CDR3: CATSKGLATQYF
DNA: TGTGCCACCAGCAAGGGACTCGCGACCCAGTACTTC

V: TRBV4-3
J: TRBJ2-2
D: .
size: .
CDR3: CASSQFPAGPADTGELFF
DNA: TGCGCCAGCAGCCAATTCCCTGCGGGCCCAGCGGATACCGGGGAGCTGTTTTTT

V: TRBV2
J: TRBJ1-3
D: .
size: .
CDR3: CASGREGNTIYF
DNA: TGTGCCTCAGGCAGGGAAGGAAACACCATATATTTT

V: TRBV27
J: TRBJ2-2
D: .
size: .
CDR3: CASSLGRWNSLPGELFF
DNA: TGTGCCAGCAGTTTAGGTCGATGGAACTCCCTCCCCGGGGAGCTGTTTTTT

V: TRBV4-1
J: TRBJ2-2
D: TRBD2
size: few
CDR3: CASSLGSYGGTNTGELFF
DNA: TGCGCCAGCAGCCTAGGCTCATACGGGGGGACGAACACCGGGGAGCTGTTTTTT

V: TRBV15
J: TRBJ1-3
D: .
size: .
CDR3: CATSRVAGFSGNTIYF
DNA: TGTGCCACCAGCAGAGTTGCAGGTTTCTCTGGAAACACCATATATTTT

V: TRBV2
J: TRBJ2-3
D: .
size: .
CDR3: CASVWVADSTDTQYF
DNA: TGTGCCAGCGTCTGGGTAGCGGATAGCACAGATACGCAGTATTTT

V: TRBV6-1
J: TRBJ2-2
D: .
size: .
CDR3: CASSDMYGGELFF
DNA: TGTGCCAGCAGTGACATGTATGGCGGGGAGCTGTTTTTT

V: TRBV4-3
J: TRBJ2-7
D: .
size: .
CDR3: CASSHNRDNYEQYF
DNA: TGCGCCAGCAGCCACAACCGGGACAACTACGAGCAGTACTTC

V: TRBV5-1
J: TRBJ2-5
D: .
size: .
CDR3: CASSLVSGRETQYF
DNA: TGCGCCAGCAGCTTGGTATCGGGGCGGGAGACCCAGTACTTC

V: TRBV27
J: TRBJ1-6
D: TRBD1
size: few
CDR3: CASSLDRDNSPLHF
DNA: TGTGCCAGCAGTTTAGACAGGGATAATTCACCCCTCCACTTT

V: TRBV27
J: TRBJ1-1
D: .
size: .
CDR3: CASSSAQTNTEAFF
DNA: TGTGCCAGCAGTTCCGCGCAGACGAACACTGAAGCTTTCTTT

V: TRBV29-1
J: TRBJ2-7
D: .
size: .
CDR3: CSVEDVQGSSYEQYF
DNA: TGCAGCGTTGAAGATGTCCAGGGGAGCTCCTACGAGCAGTACTTC

V: TRBV25-1
J: TRBJ1-3
D: .
size: .
CDR3: CASSDPRGAGNTIYF
DNA: TGTGCCAGCAGTGACCCCAGGGGCGCTGGAAACACCATATATTTT

V: TRBV7-9
J: TRBJ2-2
D: TRBD2
size: .
CDR3: CASNLGTSENTGELFF
DNA: TGTGCCAGCAACCTCGGGACTAGCGAGAACACCGGGGAGCTGTTTTTT

V: TRBV10-2
J: TRBJ2-5
D: .
size: .
CDR3: CASTNGWGTRETQYF
DNA: TGCGCCAGCACCAACGGTTGGGGGACCAGGGAGACCCAGTACTTC

V: TRBV5-1
J: TRBJ2-7
D: TRBD1
size: .
CDR3: CASSLMPGGDEQYF
DNA: TGCGCCAGCAGCTTAATGCCAGGGGGTGACGAGCAGTACTTC

V: TRBV6-1
J: TRBJ1-2
D: .
size: once
CDR3: CASSEYLRGNYGYTF
DNA: TGTGCCAGCAGTGAATATTTACGCGGAAACTATGGCTACACCTTC

V: TRBV15
J: TRBJ2-3
D: .
size: .
CDR3: CATSRVLGSNTDTQYF
DNA: TGTGCCACCAGCAGAGTGCTAGGATCAAACACAGATACGCAGTATTTT

V: TRBV3-1/TRBV3-2
J: TRBJ1-3
D: .
size: .
CDR3: CASSQEPSLQASGNTIYF
DNA: TGTGCCAGCAGCCAAGAACCGTCTCTCCAGGCCTCTGGAAACACCATATATTTT

V: TRBV10-3
J: TRBJ2-2
D: .
size: .
CDR3: CAIQSLGAGELFF
DNA: TGTGCCATCCAATCTCTGGGGGCCGGGGAGCTGTTTTTT

V: TRBV4-1
J: TRBJ2-1
D: .
size: .
CDR3: CASSQNPPSSYNEQFF
DNA: TGCGCCAGCAGCCAAAATCCCCCAAGCTCCTACAATGAGCAGTTCTTC

V: TRBV12-3/TRBV12-4
J: TRBJ1-2
D: .
size: .
CDR3: CASSSTGPYGYTF
DNA: TGTGCCAGCAGTTCCACAGGACCCTATGGCTACACCTTC

V: TRBV5-1
J: TRBJ2-1
D: .
size: .
CDR3: CASSLAGRGRPNEQFF
DNA: TGCGCCAGCAGCTTGGCCGGGCGGGGTCGCCCCAATGAGCAGTTCTTC

V: TRBV11-2
J: TRBJ1-1
D: TRBD1
size: .
CDR3: CASSPRGDTEAFF
DNA: TGTGCCAGCAGCCCCAGGGGGGACACTGAAGCTTTCTTT

V: TRBV5-5
J: TRBJ1-5
D: .
size: .
CDR3: CASRAYPGNQPQHF
DNA: TGTGCCAGCAGGGCTTACCCTGGGAATCAGCCCCAGCATTTT

V: TRBV10-2
J: TRBJ2-7
D: TRBD2
size: .
CDR3: CASNPGLASYEQYF
DNA: TGCGCCAGCAACCCGGGACTAGCCTCCTACGAGCAGTACTTC